Listed here are 28 T cell receptor beta chains from one sample, sequenced in a study of spatial heterogeneity in lung cancer (dated by TCRdb to the late 2010s). Libraries were constructed by 5' RACE. Sequencer: NextSeq 500. TCRdb reran the public reads through fastp at Q25 and MiXCR, keeping productive beta chains. One record per CDR3 amino acid sequence lists the most common genes and DNA. For this sample there are around 89,000 distinct CDR3 sequences; approximately 12% appear just once. About 41% of the sample lies in the top ten. What the time point label conveys for this sample: sample taken at primary tumor resection. The input for sequencing was PBMCs, taken at surgery. These receptors were collected from a male donor with early-stage non-small cell lung cancer.

J is TRBJ1-1 and V is TRBV5-6; D not certain. From germline, CDR1 is SGHDT and CDR2 YYEEEE. Trimming pared 0 bases from V and 2 bases from J, leaving 14 bases between. The CDR3 contains 16 residues. The CDR3 spells CASSLAGIGENTEAFF. Written as DNA, the CDR3 is TGTGCCAGCAGCTTGGCTGGTATTGGGGAAAACACTGAAGCTTTCTTT. Complete variable domain (other parts from reference TRBV5-6 and TRBJ1-1): DAGVTQSPTHLIKTRGQQVTLRCSPKSGHDTVSWYQQALGQGPQFIFQYYEEEERQRGNFPDRFSGHQFPNYSSELNVNALLLGDSALYLCASSLAGIGENTEAFFGQGTRLTVV.

A few counts support this clonotype. The V and J genes are TRBV6-5 and TRBJ1-6; D ambiguous. Germline V gene sequence: CDR1 MNHEY, CDR2 SVGAGI. This CDR3 is built from 13 residues. The V and J ends lost 7 bases and 5 bases respectively, with 9 bases between them. DNA of the CDR3: TGTGCCAGCAAGGGTAGCAATAATTCACCCCTCCACTTT. Protein: CASKGSNNSPLHF.

This clonotype occurred many times. This chain connects TRBV5-1 to TRBJ1-1; 10 bases fit TRBD1. This CDR3 comprises 14 residues. V lost 4 bases to trimming and J lost 1 base; unmatched junction nucleotides: 1. The germline V gene encodes CDR1 SGHRS and CDR2 YFSETQ. In nucleotides, the CDR3 is TGCGCCAGCAGCGGGACAGGGGAGAACACTGAAGCTTTCTTT. It encodes CASSGTGENTEAFF.

This clonotype has a count of ten or more. This chain joins TRBV7-8 and TRBJ2-1; D uncertain. V was clipped by 5 bases and J by 6 bases, with 14 bases between them. The CDR3 consists of 14 residues. Per germline, CDR1 SGHVS and CDR2 FQNEAQ. As DNA, the CDR3 is TGTGCCAGCAGCCACCGGATATTAGCCAATGAGCAGTTCTTC. It specifies CASSHRILANEQFF.

This clonotype was observed at least ten times. The chain has TRBV6-2 or TRBV6-3 and TRBJ2-5; the match to TRBD1 covers 9 bases. Germline V gene sequence: CDR1 MNHEY, CDR2 SVGEGT. The CDR3 is made up of 14 amino acids. The ends lost 5 bases at V and 3 bases at J; junction bases unmatched: 4. For the CDR3, the DNA is TGTGCCAGCAGTGACACAGGGGGCGAAGAGACCCAGTACTTC. Its protein product is CASSDTGGEETQYF.

This rearrangement joins TRBV6-5 to TRBJ1-2; D is possibly TRBD1 (5 bases). The germline CDR1 and CDR2 sequences are MNHEY and SVGAGI. V lost 4 bases and J 0 bases, leaving 18 bases between the germline ends. The CDR3 runs 17 residues. The CDR3 nucleotides read TGTGCCAGCAGTTTATCCCGGGACTCGCCCCCTAACTATGGCTACACCTTC. Translation gives CASSLSRDSPPNYGYTF.

This rearrangement joins TRBV25-1 to TRBJ2-3, with 9 bases aligning to TRBD2. Germline trimming cut 3 bases from V and 0 bases from J; bases unmatched to any gene: 7. Germline V gene lookup returns CDR1 MGHDK and CDR2 SYGVNS. This CDR3 has 17 amino acids. The CDR3 nucleotides read TGTGCCAGCAGTGATACAGGCGGGAGGGGAAGCACAGATACGCAGTATTTT. It is translated as CASSDTGGRGSTDTQYF.

This clonotype appeared many times. This rearrangement joins TRBV10-3 to TRBJ2-4, with D tentatively TRBD2 (6 bases). Germline assignment: CDR1 ENHRY and CDR2 SYGVKD. The V gene lost 6 bases and the J gene lost 2 bases, with 8 bases spanning the gap. The CDR3 has 13 amino acids. Here the CDR3 reads CAISGSSKNIQYF. CDR3 sequence (DNA): TGTGCCATCAGCGGGAGTTCCAAAAACATTCAGTACTTC.

This clonotype has a count of ten or more. The chain couples TRBV15 to TRBJ2-1; D not resolved. The CDR3 extends over 15 amino acids. CDR1 is LNHNV, CDR2 YYDKDF, per germline (reference sequence). V dropped 3 bases and J dropped 1 base, with 10 bases sitting between them. The CDR3 is CATSSLGISYNEQFF. In nucleotides, the CDR3 is TGTGCCACCAGCAGTCTTGGAATTTCCTACAATGAGCAGTTCTTC. The whole variable domain, filled in from reference TRBV15 and TRBJ2-1, reads DAMVIQNPRYQVTQFGKPVTLSCSQTLNHNVMYWYQQKSSQAPKLLFHYYDKDFNNEADTPDNFQSRRPNTSFCFLDIRSPGLGDTAMYLCATSSLGISYNEQFFGPGTRLTVL.

This clonotype was counted only a few times. The chain recombines TRBV4-3 with TRBJ2-5; TRBD1 agrees at 8 bases. This CDR3 is 14 amino acids long. Looked up from germline, CDR1 is LGHNA and CDR2 is YSLEER. Trimming at V came to 10 bases and at J to 5 bases, leaving 12 bases not matched to a gene. The CDR3 DNA follows: TGCGCCAACTCCAATGACAGGGGTTTTGAGACCCAGTACTTC. Encoded protein: CANSNDRGFETQYF.

This clonotype showed up many times. The V and J genes are TRBV6-5 and TRBJ2-3, with 7 bases aligning to TRBD2. Trimming removed 3 bases from V and 5 bases from J; junction bases left unmatched: 11. The V gene's germline CDR1 is MNHEY and CDR2 SVGAGI. This CDR3 comprises 16 residues. CDR3: CASSYVPSGFRDTQYF. Here the CDR3 DNA reads TGTGCCAGCAGTTATGTGCCTAGCGGTTTTCGAGATACGCAGTATTTT.

This clonotype was found many times. This chain connects TRBV7-2 to TRBJ2-1, with TRBD2 identical over 12 bases. The CDR3 runs to 17 residues. V was pared by 1 base and J by 4 bases, with 5 bases of the junction left unmatched. In germline, CDR1 is SGHTA, CDR2 FQGNSA. The CDR3 bases are TGTGCCAGCAGCTTAGGGACCCTAGCGGGAGGGTACAATGAGCAGTTCTTC. This translates into CASSLGTLAGGYNEQFF.

The chain carries TRBV7-6 and TRBJ1-3; possible D gene TRBD1, 5 bases. V was trimmed by 5 bases and J by 6 bases, leaving 23 bases between them. The CDR3 totals 17 residues. Germline V gene lookup returns CDR1 SGHVS and CDR2 FNYEAQ. Here the CDR3 DNA reads TGTGCCAGCAGCCCAGGGATGTTCGAGGGCGGCGAAAACACCATATATTTT. Translation: CASSPGMFEGGENTIYF.

This clonotype was seen more than once but under ten times. The rearrangement uses TRBV14 and TRBJ1-1, with 7 nucleotides matching TRBD1. Germline-derived CDR1 and CDR2 are SGHDN and FVKESK. With 4 bases clipped from V and 2 bases from J, the junction kept 7 bases outside the gene matches. The CDR3 is made up of 15 amino acids. In nucleotides, the CDR3 is TGTGCCAGCAGCCCTCGGGACAGCGCTAACACTGAAGCTTTCTTT. Translated: CASSPRDSANTEAFF.

The chain recombines TRBV7-2 with TRBJ2-5; 7 bases match TRBD1. Germline V gene sequence: CDR1 SGHTA, CDR2 FQGNSA. J was trimmed by 4 bases and V by 5 bases; bases with no gene match: 7. There are 14 residues in the CDR3. The CDR3 coding sequence is TGTGCCAGCAGCCCCCATTACAGGGGAGAGACCCAGTACTTC. Its protein product is CASSPHYRGETQYF.

This clonotype was counted a few times. The V and J genes are TRBV4-1 and TRBJ2-5, with 8 bases lining up with TRBD2. Germline V lookup: CDR1 MGHRA, CDR2 YSYEKL. Trimming removed 0 bases from V and 2 bases from J; junction bases left unmatched: 17. The CDR3 contains 20 residues. CDR3 sequence (DNA): TGCGCCAGCAGCCAAGAGCCGAGGCGGGGGGTCCGAAGTCGGCAAGAGACCCAGTACTTC. It yields the protein CASSQEPRRGVRSRQETQYF.

The chain employs TRBV29-1 and TRBJ1-3, with D possibly being TRBD1 (6 bases). Germline-derived CDR1 and CDR2 are SQVTM and ANQGSEA. Between the trimmed V and J ends, which lost 0 bases and 4 bases, there was a span of 13 bases. This CDR3 comprises 15 residues. This chain's CDR3 is CSVEESWGAGNTIYF. DNA of the CDR3: TGCAGCGTTGAAGAAAGCTGGGGGGCCGGAAACACCATATATTTT. Full variable domain (missing parts from reference TRBV29-1 and TRBJ1-3): SAVISQKPSRDICQRGTSLTIQCQVDSQVTMMFWYRQQPGQSLTLIATANQGSEATYESGFVIDKFPISRPNLTFSTLTVSNMSPEDSSIYLCSVEESWGAGNTIYFGEGSWLTVV.

This clonotype was counted a few times. This CDR3 is CASSEAEKNTGELFF. CDR3 in DNA: TGTGCCAGCAGTGAAGCGGAGAAAAACACCGGGGAGCTGTTTTTT. J is TRBJ2-2 and V is TRBV2; D uncertain. The length of the CDR3 is 15 residues. V lost 0 bases to trimming and J lost 2 bases, with 7 bases between them. Germline assignment: CDR1 SNHLY and CDR2 FYNNEI.

The rearrangement uses TRBV20-1 and TRBJ1-1; D remains ambiguous. Germline CDR1 DFQATT, CDR2 SNEGSKA (reference sequence). Trimming removed 4 bases from V and 0 bases from J, with 21 bases in between. The CDR3 consists of 17 residues. CDR3 residues: CSATILQPGNMNTEAFF. The DNA of the CDR3 is TGCAGTGCTACCATCTTGCAGCCTGGGAATATGAACACTGAAGCTTTCTTT.

This clonotype was counted ten times or more. The chain combines TRBV5-4 with TRBJ2-5; 12 bases agree with TRBD2. Germline CDR1 and CDR2: SGHNT and YYREEE (reference sequence). This CDR3 has 16 residues. Germline trimming cut 4 bases from V and 5 bases from J; bases unmatched to any gene: 9. Here the CDR3 reads CASSPRRLAGVETQYF. In nucleotides, the CDR3 is TGTGCCAGCAGCCCCCGGAGACTAGCGGGAGTTGAGACCCAGTACTTC.

This clonotype has a count of ten or more. This sequence joins TRBV29-1 and TRBJ1-2, with no clear D. CDR1 is SQVTM and CDR2 is ANQGSEA in the germline V gene. This CDR3 comprises 13 residues. The germline V and J ends were trimmed by 0 bases and 4 bases, with 9 bases remaining between them. CDR3 nucleotide sequence: TGCAGCGTTGAAGATCTAAGGGTCTATGGCTACACCTTC. This translates into CSVEDLRVYGYTF. The whole variable domain, filled in from reference TRBV29-1 and TRBJ1-2, reads SAVISQKPSRDICQRGTSLTIQCQVDSQVTMMFWYRQQPGQSLTLIATANQGSEATYESGFVIDKFPISRPNLTFSTLTVSNMSPEDSSIYLCSVEDLRVYGYTFGSGTRLTVV.

This clonotype was recorded at least ten times. The chain is built from TRBV7-6 and TRBJ2-2; D ambiguous. The CDR3 sequence is 14 residues long. Germline loops: CDR1 SGHVS, CDR2 FNYEAQ. The germline V and J ends were trimmed by 2 bases and 2 bases, with 6 bases remaining between them. The CDR3 DNA reads TGTGCCAGCAGCTTATCCGGAAACACCGGGGAGCTGTTTTTT. The encoded protein is CASSLSGNTGELFF.

This clonotype was picked up a small number of times. V usage is TRBV5-5 and J usage is TRBJ2-7; the D call may be TRBD1 or TRBD2 (5 bases each). Trimming took 0 bases from V and 2 from J, leaving 15 bases between them. Germline-derived CDR1 and CDR2 are SGHKS and YYEKEE (reference sequence). The CDR3 has 16 amino acids. This chain's CDR3 is CASSLAPPGTTYEQYF. The DNA of the CDR3 is TGTGCCAGCAGCTTGGCACCCCCAGGGACCACCTACGAGCAGTACTTC.

V gene TRBV6-1 combines with J gene TRBJ2-5; 7 bases are shared with TRBD1. The CDR3 runs 16 residues. Trimming cost V 6 bases and J 0 bases; bases outside gene matches: 10. Germline V lookup: CDR1 MNHNS, CDR2 SASEGT. CDR3 sequence: CASSKSFGTDQETQYF. The CDR3, as DNA: TGTGCCAGCAGCAAAAGCTTCGGGACAGACCAAGAGACCCAGTACTTC.

This chain links TRBV7-2 with TRBJ2-1; the D gene could be TRBD1 or TRBD2 (5 bases each). The CDR3 consists of 16 residues. The germline V gene encodes CDR1 SGHTA and CDR2 FQGNSA. Trimming pared 10 bases from V and 6 bases from J, leaving 25 bases between. CDR3 sequence: CATNTWGGSSGNEQFF. CDR3 nucleotide sequence: TGTGCCACCAATACGTGGGGCGGCTCCAGCGGCAATGAGCAGTTCTTC.

This clonotype appeared a few times. The chain carries TRBV20-1 and TRBJ1-5; D may be TRBD1 (5 bases). The CDR3 runs 13 residues. The V gene lost 5 bases and the J gene lost 5 bases, with 13 bases spanning the gap. The germline gives CDR1 DFQATT, CDR2 SNEGSKA (reference sequence). The CDR3: CSAGRADYQPQHF. DNA for the CDR3: TGCAGTGCTGGCAGGGCAGATTATCAGCCCCAGCATTTT.

This clonotype was counted many times. CDR3 amino acids: CASSLRGEVYEQYF. The CDR3 DNA reads as TGCGCCAGCAGCTTGAGGGGAGAGGTTTACGAGCAGTACTTC. This sequence joins TRBV5-1 and TRBJ2-7; D tentatively reads TRBD1 or TRBD2 (5 bases each). Germline values: CDR1 SGHRS, CDR2 YFSETQ. This CDR3 has 14 amino acids. The V and J ends lost 1 base and 4 bases respectively, with 12 bases between them.

This clonotype was observed a handful of times. J is TRBJ2-6 and V is TRBV12-3 or TRBV12-4; possibly TRBD2 for D (6 bases). The CDR3 has 15 amino acids. Trimming pared 2 bases from V and 4 bases from J, leaving 9 bases between. The CDR3 DNA follows: TGTGCCAGCAGTTTAACGGGGGTCGGGGCCAACGTCCTGACTTTC. It encodes CASSLTGVGANVLTF.